One T cell receptor beta chain is described in this entry. These data come from a study of blood T cell repertoires in COVID-19. Study-level information: Sample material is recorded as cDNA or gDNA derived from T cells, B-cell-depleted T cells, or PBMCs.

Profiled with immunoSEQ multiplex PCR; TCRdb holds only in-frame clones, not every one. The sample consists of around 290,000 clones, 91% of them appearing once. The CDR3 consists of 17 residues. With 0 bases clipped from V and 9 bases from J, the junction kept 9 bases outside the gene matches. CDR1 KGHSH and CDR2 LQKENI come from the germline V gene. This chain links TRBV18 with TRBJ2-1; 12 bases agree with TRBD2. The receptor was isolated from a woman aged 25 to 39 with COVID-19, enrolled during active disease. Material: peripheral blood. The DNA of the CDR3 is TGTGCCAGCTCACCACCGGCTAGCGGGAGGGCCGGGGCTGAGCAGTTCTTC. Protein product: CASSPPASGRAGAEQFF.